Below are 5 T cell receptor beta chains sequenced from a single sample in a study of blood T cell repertoires in COVID-19. Using immunoSEQ multiplex PCR, the repertoire was profiled, and TCRdb retains in-frame clones only, with some absent. The data contain roughly 250,000 clones, nearly 90% of them singletons. The sample comprised peripheral blood. All receptors come from a woman between 35 and 50 years old who had recovered from COVID-19.

This clone is a singleton in its sample. The V and J genes are TRBV19 and TRBJ1-4; D possibly corresponds to TRBD1 (5 bases). The CDR3 runs to 13 residues. Germline assignment: CDR1 LNHDA and CDR2 SQIVND (reference sequence). With 3 bases removed from V and 8 bases from J, the gap between germline ends came to 10 bases. CDR3 region: CASSIDRQEKLFF. The CDR3 DNA reads as TGTGCCAGTAGTATCGACCGACAGGAAAAACTGTTTTTT.

This chain joins TRBV4-1 and TRBJ2-1, with 8 bases fitting TRBD2. CDR3 length: 17 amino acids. Trimming cost V 2 bases and J 6 bases; bases outside gene matches: 12. Germline CDR1 reads MGHRA; CDR2 reads YSYEKL. CDR3 nucleotides: TGCGCCAGCAGCCAATCTCGAGGGACTAGTTGGGCCAATGAGCAGTTCTTC. Its translation: CASSQSRGTSWANEQFF.

This clone was picked up one time. The chain carries TRBV4-1 and TRBJ1-1, with D perhaps TRBD1 (5 bases). This CDR3 contains 14 residues. Germline CDR1 reads MGHRA; CDR2 reads YSYEKL. V dropped 0 bases and J dropped 1 base, with 6 bases sitting between them. This chain's CDR3 is CASSQEGGNTEAFF. CDR3 in DNA: TGCGCCAGCAGCCAAGAGGGGGGGAACACTGAAGCTTTCTTT.

This rearrangement joins TRBV7-9 to TRBJ1-2, with unresolved D. The V and J ends lost 1 base and 8 bases respectively, with 11 bases between them. CDR3 length: 13 residues. Looked up from germline, CDR1 is SEHNR and CDR2 is FQNEAQ (reference sequence). Written as DNA, the CDR3 is TGTGCCAGCAGCTTAGAGGTGCCGGGGGGCTACACCTTC. Protein product: CASSLEVPGGYTF.

This rearrangement joins TRBV2 to TRBJ2-1, with a possible D match to TRBD2 (6 bases). This CDR3 has 18 amino acids. CDR1 SNHLY and CDR2 FYNNEI come from the germline V gene. The germline V and J ends were trimmed by 8 bases and 0 bases, with 23 bases remaining between them. For the CDR3, the DNA is TGTGCCAGCGCCCGGGACTCCCTAACCCCCAGCTCCTACAATGAGCAGTTCTTC. It yields the protein CASARDSLTPSSYNEQFF.